These 30 T cell receptor beta chains share one sample of origin, sequenced in a study of cytomegalovirus exposure and HLA in healthy donors. Only in-frame clones appear in the TCRdb table, and some are missing; sequencing was by immunoSEQ multiplex PCR. The top ten clones hold roughly 6% of a sample with about 200,000 clones, 70% to 90% of them seen once. Sequenced: PBMCs. These receptors originate from a woman aged 18-29 years in good health and CMV-seronegative.

This clone was seen a single time. The chain combines TRBV4-2 with TRBJ2-5; 9 bases match TRBD1. The CDR3 is 15 residues long. Germline V CDR1 and CDR2: LGHNA, YNFKEQ. V shed 0 bases, J shed 5 bases, and the junction held 4 bases outside the gene matches. Written as DNA, the CDR3 is TGTGCCAGCAGCCAAGATACAGGGGGCTGGGAGACCCAGTACTTC. It encodes CASSQDTGGWETQYF.

The rearrangement uses TRBV15 and TRBJ2-4; D might be TRBD2 (5 bases). Germline V gene sequence: CDR1 LNHNV, CDR2 YYDKDF (reference sequence). This CDR3 spans 16 amino acids. Trimming took off 5 bases at V and 0 bases at J, with 14 bases between the two ends. CDR3 region: CATSHGLELAKNIQYF. CDR3 DNA: TGTGCCACCAGCCACGGACTCGAGTTAGCCAAAAACATTCAGTACTTC.

The rearrangement uses TRBV27 and TRBJ1-6; TRBD1 might be the D (5 bases). Deletions cut 2 bases from V and 1 base from J, with 9 bases between. There are 16 residues in the CDR3. The V gene's germline CDR1 is MNHEY and CDR2 SMNVEV (reference sequence). The CDR3 loop reads CASSLKGISYNSPLHF. The CDR3, as DNA: TGTGCCAGCAGTTTAAAGGGGATATCCTATAATTCACCCCTCCACTTT.

The chain uses TRBV25-1 and TRBJ2-7; 8 positions match TRBD2. Germline CDR1 reads MGHDK; CDR2 reads SYGVNS. This CDR3 spans 17 amino acids. The junction had 13 bases not matched to a gene; V was cut back by 1 base and J by 5 bases. This CDR3 reads CASSEWASGGPRNEQYF. In DNA, the CDR3 is TGTGCCAGCAGTGAATGGGCCTCGGGGGGGCCTCGGAACGAGCAGTACTTC.

A remark on this clone: Distinct nucleotide sequences in the sample also encode this CDR3. This sequence joins TRBV5-1 and TRBJ1-2; D not certain. The V and J ends lost 2 bases and 4 bases respectively, with 6 bases between them. CDR3 length: 12 residues. The germline CDR1 and CDR2 sequences are SGHRS and YFSETQ. The CDR3 is CASSLDGYGYTF. CDR3 DNA sequence: TGCGCCAGCAGCTTAGACGGCTATGGCTACACCTTC.

This clone was recorded once. The chain links TRBV15 to TRBJ2-2; 7 bases are a match to TRBD2. The CDR3 spans 15 residues. Trimming at V came to 3 bases and at J to 7 bases, leaving 8 bases not matched to a gene. Germline CDR1 LNHNV, CDR2 YYDKDF (reference sequence). The CDR3 spells CATSSLGLEIGELFF. The DNA for the CDR3 is TGTGCCACCAGCAGTCTAGGACTAGAAATCGGGGAGCTGTTTTTT.

The CDR3 sequence: CASSLSTGPYYGYTF. For the CDR3, the DNA is TGTGCCAGCAGCTTGTCGACCGGGCCCTACTATGGCTACACCTTC. The chain uses TRBV5-4 and TRBJ1-2; D unclear. CDR3 length equals 15 residues. Germline V lookup: CDR1 SGHNT, CDR2 YYREEE (reference sequence). The V and J ends lost 1 base and 3 bases respectively, with 13 bases between them.

This chain joins TRBV11-2 and TRBJ2-7, with unresolved D. The CDR3 extends over 11 amino acids. CDR1 is SGHAT, CDR2 FQNNGV, per germline. The ends were cut back, 1 base at V and 6 bases at J, with 4 bases in the middle. This chain's CDR3 is CASSLVSEQYF. The CDR3 nucleotides are TGTGCCAGCAGCTTAGTATCCGAGCAGTACTTC.

This clone has a handful of counts. The chain carries TRBV4-1 and TRBJ2-7, with D unclear. Germline V lookup: CDR1 MGHRA, CDR2 YSYEKL. CDR3 size: 15 residues. Between the trimmed V and J ends, which lost 2 bases and 0 bases, there was a span of 11 bases. The CDR3 is CASSQRTESSYEQYF. The CDR3 DNA is TGCGCCAGCAGCCAAAGGACCGAGAGCTCCTACGAGCAGTACTTC.

The chain uses TRBV15 and TRBJ2-2; possible D gene TRBD2, 5 bases. The CDR3 loop spans 16 amino acids. Trimming cost V 1 base and J 1 base, with 10 bases left between them. CDR1 is LNHNV, CDR2 YYDKDF, per germline (reference sequence). The CDR3 is CATSRAGFRNTGELFF. CDR3 nucleotides: TGTGCCACCAGCAGAGCGGGGTTTAGGAACACCGGGGAGCTGTTTTTT.

This rearrangement joins TRBV28 to TRBJ2-1, with D tentatively TRBD1 (5 bases). V was clipped by 3 bases and J by 2 bases, with 8 bases between them. Germline CDR1 MDHEN, CDR2 SYDVKM. CDR3 size: 14 residues. The CDR3 here is CASSFGRAYNEQFF. Here the CDR3 DNA reads TGTGCCAGCAGTTTTGGCAGGGCCTACAATGAGCAGTTCTTC. Full variable domain (remainder filled in from reference TRBV28 and TRBJ2-1): DVKVTQSSRYLVKRTGEKVFLECVQDMDHENMFWYRQDPGLGLRLIYFSYDVKMKEKGDIPEGYSVSREKKERFSLILESASTNQTSMYLCASSFGRAYNEQFFGPGTRLTVL.

The chain uses TRBV2 and TRBJ2-1; 9 bases agree with TRBD2. The CDR3 sequence is 15 residues long. CDR1 and CDR2 (germline): SNHLY, FYNNEI. Germline trimming cut 3 bases from V and 3 bases from J; bases unmatched to any gene: 3. CDR3 bases: TGTGCCAGCAGTGACGCTAGCGGGGACTACAATGAGCAGTTCTTC. Protein sequence: CASSDASGDYNEQFF.

This chain joins TRBV7-6 and TRBJ1-5; D is undetermined. V was pared by 1 base and J by 5 bases, with 6 bases between. Germline loops: CDR1 SGHVS, CDR2 FNYEAQ. CDR3 length equals 13 residues. CDR3 sequence (DNA): TGTGCCAGCAGCTTAGGCAGGTATCAGCCCCAGCATTTT. Translating gives CASSLGRYQPQHF.

The chain combines TRBV6-6 with TRBJ1-1; D may be TRBD1 (5 bases). The CDR3 spans 14 residues. Trimming removed 1 base from V and 6 bases from J, with 12 bases in between. CDR1 and CDR2 (germline): MNHNY, SVGAGI (reference sequence). The CDR3 loop reads CASSYLWDPAEAFF. Here the CDR3 DNA reads TGTGCCAGCAGTTACTTGTGGGACCCCGCTGAAGCTTTCTTT.

V usage is TRBV20-1 and J usage is TRBJ1-5; perhaps TRBD1 as D (5 bases). Germline V gene lookup returns CDR1 DFQATT and CDR2 SNEGSKA (reference sequence). CDR3 size: 11 residues. V was clipped by 5 bases and J by 6 bases, with 8 bases between them. The CDR3 nucleotides are TGCAGTGCTTCTGGGGCTCAGCCCCAGCATTTT. Encoded protein: CSASGAQPQHF.

This clone was seen a single time. The gene calls are TRBV30 and TRBJ1-1, with D unresolved. The V end was cut by 4 bases, the J end by 0 bases, with 6 bases between. CDR1 and CDR2 (germline): GTSNPN, SVGIG (reference sequence). The CDR3 sequence is 12 residues long. CDR3 sequence reads: CAWTTMNTEAFF. The CDR3 coding sequence is TGTGCCTGGACCACAATGAACACTGAAGCTTTCTTT.

The chain is built from TRBV2 and TRBJ1-6, with a tentative D call TRBD1 (5 bases). V dropped 7 bases and J dropped 7 bases, with 11 bases sitting between them. There are 13 residues in the CDR3. Germline V gene lookup returns CDR1 SNHLY and CDR2 FYNNEI. The CDR3 sequence: CASTRDRNSPLHF. The CDR3 region has the DNA TGTGCCAGCACCAGAGACAGAAATTCACCCCTCCACTTT. Drawing the rest from reference TRBV2 and TRBJ1-6, the complete variable domain is EPEVTQTPSHQVTQMGQEVILRCVPISNHLYFYWYRQILGQKVEFLVSFYNNEISEKSEIFDDQFSVERPDGSNFTLKIRSTKLEDSAMYFCASTRDRNSPLHFGNGTRLTVT.

The sample holds one count of this clone. This sequence joins TRBV13 and TRBJ2-3, with 8 bases fitting TRBD2. The germline gives CDR1 PRHDT, CDR2 FYEKMQ (reference sequence). V lost 5 bases and J lost 2; bases outside the gene matches: 9. There are 16 residues in the CDR3. In DNA, the CDR3 is TGTGCCAGCAGCGAGTACGGGGGGGGCTCCACAGATACGCAGTATTTT. This sequence encodes CASSEYGGGSTDTQYF.

V is TRBV6-5 and J is TRBJ2-3; the D gene could be TRBD1 or TRBD2 (5 bases each). The V end was cut by 6 bases, the J end by 2 bases, with 12 bases between. There are 14 residues in the CDR3. CDR1 and CDR2 (germline): MNHEY, SVGAGI. This chain's CDR3 is CASRSRDPTDTQYF. The CDR3 coding sequence is TGTGCCAGCAGATCCCGGGACCCCACAGATACGCAGTATTTT.

The chain combines TRBV19 with TRBJ2-3, with D maybe TRBD2 (5 bases). Germline CDR1 reads LNHDA; CDR2 reads SQIVND (reference sequence). The CDR3 sequence is 15 residues long. The V gene lost 6 bases and the J gene lost 2 bases, with 15 bases spanning the gap. DNA of the CDR3: TGTGCCAGTAGAGGTCGGAGCGGTATCACAGATACGCAGTATTTT. This codes for CASRGRSGITDTQYF.

V is TRBV7-2 and J is TRBJ2-1; D is unresolved. The CDR3 is 13 amino acids. CDR1 and CDR2 (germline): SGHTA, FQGNSA. V was clipped by 2 bases and J by 6 bases, with 8 bases between them. CDR3 nucleotides: TGTGCCAGCAGCTTATGGACGAGCAATGAGCAGTTCTTC. Translated: CASSLWTSNEQFF.

V usage is TRBV5-1 and J usage is TRBJ2-1, with TRBD2 matching over 7 bases. Germline assignment: CDR1 SGHRS and CDR2 YFSETQ. After removal of 7 bases from V and 9 bases from J, the junction contained 13 bases not matched to a gene. The CDR3 totals 14 residues. As DNA, the CDR3 is TGCGCCAGCCGCAACTCGGGACTATTATTTGAGCAGTTCTTC. Its protein is CASRNSGLLFEQFF.

The V and J genes are TRBV6-5 and TRBJ2-1; D remains unclear. V was trimmed by 2 bases and J by 8 bases, leaving 16 bases between them. CDR3 length equals 15 residues. Germline CDR1 MNHEY, CDR2 SVGAGI. For the CDR3, the DNA is TGTGCCAGCAGTTACGATAGCCCCGGTCGTGATGAGCAGTTCTTC. Its protein is CASSYDSPGRDEQFF.

V usage is TRBV9 and J usage is TRBJ2-5; 7 nucleotides agree with TRBD1. Germline V CDR1 and CDR2: SGDLS, YYNGEE. V shed 0 bases and J 1 base; nucleotides not matched to a gene: 9. This CDR3 is built from 17 residues. The DNA of the CDR3 is TGTGCCAGCAGCGTAGCGACAGGGATGTGGGCCCAAGAGACCCAGTACTTC. It specifies CASSVATGMWAQETQYF.

The V call is TRBV28, the J call TRBJ2-1; D might be TRBD2 (6 bases). Per germline, CDR1 MDHEN and CDR2 SYDVKM. The CDR3 length is 14 residues. The ends were cut back, 3 bases at V and 1 base at J, with 7 bases in the middle. For the CDR3, the DNA is TGTGCCAGCAGTTTCGCGGGATCCTACAATGAGCAGTTCTTC. Its protein product is CASSFAGSYNEQFF.

This clone came up a few times. V gene TRBV5-6 combines with J gene TRBJ1-3; no clear D gene. Germline loops: CDR1 SGHDT, CDR2 YYEEEE. The CDR3 extends over 14 amino acids. The germline V and J ends were trimmed by 0 bases and 9 bases, with 13 bases remaining between them. Written as DNA, the CDR3 is TGTGCCAGCAGCTTGGATCGGGTCCGGGGCACCATATATTTT. As protein: CASSLDRVRGTIYF.

This clone was detected once. This chain joins TRBV5-6 and TRBJ2-7, with TRBD2 as a possible D gene (5 bases). The germline CDR1 and CDR2 sequences are SGHDT and YYEEEE. The V and J ends lost 2 bases and 5 bases respectively, with 8 bases between them. CDR3 length: 12 residues. In DNA form, the CDR3 reads TGTGCCAGCAGCTTCAAAGCGGACGAGCAGTACTTC. Its translation is CASSFKADEQYF.

V usage is TRBV15 and J usage is TRBJ1-2, with D hard to call. Trimming removed 0 bases at V and 7 bases at J, with 6 bases between. CDR1 LNHNV and CDR2 YYDKDF come from the germline V gene (reference sequence). The CDR3 extends over 12 amino acids. CDR3 sequence reads: CATSRDQAGYTF. For the CDR3, the DNA is TGTGCCACCAGCAGAGATCAGGCTGGCTACACCTTC.

This chain uses TRBV30 with TRBJ2-1, with D perhaps matching TRBD1 (6 bases). The CDR3 extends over 14 amino acids. V was trimmed by 2 bases and J by 6 bases, leaving 14 bases between them. CDR1 and CDR2 from the germline V gene are GTSNPN and SVGIG (reference sequence). The CDR3: CAWSSGARGNEQFF. CDR3 nucleotide sequence: TGTGCCTGGAGTTCAGGGGCCCGTGGCAATGAGCAGTTCTTC. Supplemented by reference TRBV30 and TRBJ2-1, the full variable domain reads SQTIHQWPATLVQPVGSPLSLECTVEGTSNPNLYWYRQAAGRGLQLLFYSVGIGQISSEVPQNLSASRPQDRQFILSSKKLLLSDSGFYLCAWSSGARGNEQFFGPGTRLTVL.

This chain links TRBV6-1 with TRBJ2-3, with 8 positions matching TRBD1. With 6 bases clipped from V and 6 bases from J, the junction kept 8 bases outside the gene matches. Germline CDR1 reads MNHNS; CDR2 reads SASEGT. There are 14 residues in the CDR3. The CDR3 region is CASSKTGDPDTQYF. CDR3 coding DNA: TGTGCCAGCAGCAAGACAGGGGATCCGGATACGCAGTATTTT.